These 13 T cell receptor beta chains share one sample of origin, sequenced in a study of T cells in Graves' hyperthyroidism and ophthalmopathy. Using RNA transcripts as the source, TCR beta CDR3 regions were amplified. HTBI primers were employed in a first-round RT-PCR of the TCR CDR3. TCRdb re-analysed the multiplex PCR reads in MiXCR, keeping a single row per CDR3 protein. The table has 250,000 to 300,000 distinct CDR3 sequences, roughly 15% seen once; the top ten hold 6% to 8%. Sequencing was carried out using blood. Receptors originate from a woman in her thirties with Graves' hyperthyroidism that later progressed to Graves' ophthalmopathy.

This clonotype came up many times. The chain recombines TRBV7-9 with TRBJ1-2; 10 bases line up with TRBD1. With V trimmed by 5 bases and J by 3 bases, 15 bases remained unmatched. CDR1 is SEHNR and CDR2 is FQNEAQ in the germline V gene (reference sequence). The CDR3 has 18 residues. CDR3 protein: CASSSTETGTGAYYGYTF. CDR3 coding DNA: TGTGCCAGCAGCAGTACCGAAACAGGGACAGGGGCCTACTATGGCTACACCTTC.

The table lists this clonotype with many counts. The chain joins TRBV7-9 to TRBJ2-5; 11 nucleotides agree with TRBD2. Germline V gene data show CDR1 as SEHNR and CDR2 as FQNEAQ (reference sequence). Trimming cost V 4 bases and J 6 bases; bases outside gene matches: 10. This CDR3 has 16 amino acids. The CDR3 reads CASSSSFSGRAKTQYF. The CDR3 bases are TGTGCCAGCAGCTCGTCCTTTAGCGGGAGGGCGAAGACCCAGTACTTC.

The table lists this clonotype with many counts. This rearrangement joins TRBV7-2 to TRBJ2-1; 12 nucleotides agree with TRBD2. Germline CDR1 reads SGHTA; CDR2 reads FQGNSA. The length of the CDR3 is 16 residues. V lost 7 bases to trimming and J lost 7 bases; unmatched junction nucleotides: 11. For the CDR3, the DNA is TGTGCCAGCACTGGAGCTAGCGGGAGGGCCTCGAATGAGCAGTTCTTC. It is translated as CASTGASGRASNEQFF.

This clonotype was detected ten times or more. The V gene is TRBV20-1, the J gene TRBJ2-2; TRBD1 might be the D (6 bases). The germline V gene encodes CDR1 DFQATT and CDR2 SNEGSKA (reference sequence). This CDR3 is built from 14 residues. Trimming took 0 bases from V and 5 from J, leaving 10 bases between them. CDR3 sequence: CSARDYQGTGELFF. The CDR3 bases are TGCAGTGCTAGAGATTACCAGGGGACCGGGGAGCTGTTTTTT.

The rearrangement links TRBV4-1 to TRBJ2-7; 9 bases fit TRBD2. From germline, CDR1 is MGHRA and CDR2 YSYEKL. V shed 4 bases and J 2 bases; nucleotides not matched to a gene: 9. The CDR3 spans 16 residues. CDR3 coding DNA: TGCGCCAGCAGCCTTGAGGCTAGCGGGAATACCTACGAGCAGTACTTC. Its translation is CASSLEASGNTYEQYF.

Ten or more counts support this clonotype. The chain employs TRBV11-2 and TRBJ2-7, with 11 bases fitting TRBD2. With V trimmed by 5 bases and J by 5 bases, 11 bases remained unmatched. This CDR3 spans 16 amino acids. Germline V lookup: CDR1 SGHAT, CDR2 FQNNGV. CDR3 DNA sequence: TGTGCCAGCAGCCCCTGGACTAGCGGGTTTGTCGACGAGCAGTACTTC. Translating it yields CASSPWTSGFVDEQYF.

A few counts support this clonotype. The rearrangement uses TRBV5-5 and TRBJ2-2; 8 bases map to TRBD1. The CDR3 spans 15 residues. The V gene's germline CDR1 is SGHKS and CDR2 YYEKEE (reference sequence). J gave up 3 bases and V 7 bases, and 8 bases lay outside the gene matches. The CDR3 reads CASQTQGADTGELFF. In nucleotides, the CDR3 is TGTGCCAGCCAAACCCAGGGGGCGGACACCGGGGAGCTGTTTTTT.

The chain joins TRBV6-1 to TRBJ2-5, with D maybe TRBD1 (5 bases). V was clipped by 2 bases and J by 4 bases, with 32 bases between them. The V gene's germline CDR1 is MNHNS and CDR2 SASEGT. The CDR3 extends over 21 amino acids. CDR3 nucleotides: TGTGCCAGCAGTGAAATATTCGGGCAGGGTACCAAAGTAAACCCGCCAGAGACCCAGTACTTC. Its protein product is CASSEIFGQGTKVNPPETQYF.

Note on this clonotype: This clone may be a read error of a much larger clone one base away. The chain couples TRBV3-1 to TRBJ1-5; D not certain. This CDR3 comprises 13 residues. The germline V gene encodes CDR1 LGHDT and CDR2 YNNKEL (reference sequence). The CDR3 is CPSSQESSGPQHF. CDR3 nucleotides: TGTCCCAGCAGCCAAGAGTCTTCAGGGCCCCAGCATTTT.

Worth noting for this clonotype: A much larger clone sits a single nucleotide away, making a read error possible. This sequence joins TRBV20-1 and TRBJ1-1; D is unclear. The CDR3 runs to 12 residues. Germline V CDR1 and CDR2: DFQATT, SNEGSKA (reference sequence). CDR3 bases: TGCGGTGCTAGAGATCTGAACACTGAAGCTTTCTTT. It codes for CGARDLNTEAFF.

This clonotype occurred many times. This chain joins TRBV6-1 and TRBJ2-2; D ambiguous. V was cut by 8 bases and J by 4 bases, with 14 bases left in between. CDR1 and CDR2 (germline): MNHNS, SASEGT. The CDR3 is made up of 14 amino acids. The CDR3 region is CASGFLGVTGELFF. The DNA for the CDR3 is TGTGCCAGCGGCTTCCTTGGAGTCACCGGGGAGCTGTTTTTT.

This clonotype was seen many times. The chain carries TRBV2 and TRBJ2-3, with TRBD2 matching 10 bases. The V gene end was trimmed by 7 bases and the J gene end by 2 bases; junction bases not matched to a gene: 12. The CDR3 length is 17 residues. CDR1 is SNHLY, CDR2 FYNNEI, per germline. CDR3 amino acids: CASNPERTSGITDTQYF. Written as DNA, the CDR3 is TGTGCCAGCAACCCAGAGAGGACTAGCGGTATCACAGATACGCAGTATTTT.

This clonotype was found many times. The chain carries TRBV12-3 or TRBV12-4 and TRBJ2-5; 8 bases agree with TRBD2. CDR3 length equals 14 residues. V was clipped by 6 bases and J by 5 bases; unmatched bases: 8. The CDR3: CASRAAGVYETQYF. The CDR3 region has the DNA TGTGCCAGCAGAGCAGCGGGAGTTTACGAGACCCAGTACTTC.